This T cell receptor (beta chain) was captured by sequencing in a study of lymphopenia after photon versus proton radiotherapy. Measured with immunoSEQ multiplex PCR; TCRdb has only the in-frame clones, and not every one. The sample comprises 68,000 or so clones, approximately 91% of which are singletons, and about 3% rests with the top ten. Germline CDR1 reads SNHLY; CDR2 reads FYNNEI. V shed 3 bases and J 5 bases; nucleotides not matched to a gene: 7. This CDR3 is 15 amino acids long. The origin of this receptor is a woman in her 70s with pancreatic cancer. Specimen: peripheral blood, collected from a patient treated with photon-based radiotherapy. The V and J genes are TRBV2 and TRBJ2-5; 9 bases agree with TRBD2. This CDR3 is CASSDRGLAPETQYF. In DNA, the CDR3 is TGTGCCAGCAGTGATAGGGGACTAGCCCCTGAGACCCAGTACTTC.